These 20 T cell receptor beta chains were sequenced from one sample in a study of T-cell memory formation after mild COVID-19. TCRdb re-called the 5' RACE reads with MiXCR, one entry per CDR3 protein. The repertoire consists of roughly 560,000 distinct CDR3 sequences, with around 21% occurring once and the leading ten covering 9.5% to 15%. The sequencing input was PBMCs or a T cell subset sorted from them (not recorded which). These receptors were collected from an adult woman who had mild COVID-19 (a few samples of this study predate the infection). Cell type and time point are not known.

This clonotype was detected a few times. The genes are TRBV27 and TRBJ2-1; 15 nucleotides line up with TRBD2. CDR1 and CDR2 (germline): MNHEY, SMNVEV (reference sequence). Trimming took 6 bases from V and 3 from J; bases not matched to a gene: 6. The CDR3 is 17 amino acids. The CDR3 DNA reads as TGTGCCAGCAGGGAGGGGGGACTAGCGGGAGGCTACAATGAGCAGTTCTTC. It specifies CASREGGLAGGYNEQFF.

The CDR3 DNA follows: TGTGCCACCAGCAGAGATAGTGGGGGGGGGAATGAGCAGTTCTTC. This sequence encodes CATSRDSGGGNEQFF. The chain employs TRBV15 and TRBJ2-1; 7 bases are shared with TRBD2. Germline CDR1 and CDR2: LNHNV and YYDKDF (reference sequence). The junction had 6 bases not matched to a gene; V was cut back by 0 bases and J by 7 bases. The CDR3 spans 15 residues.

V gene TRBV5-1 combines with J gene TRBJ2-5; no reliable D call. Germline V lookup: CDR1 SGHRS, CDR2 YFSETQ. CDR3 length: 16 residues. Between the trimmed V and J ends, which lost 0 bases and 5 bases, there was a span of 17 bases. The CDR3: CASSLVSPPVGETQYF. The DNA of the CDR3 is TGCGCCAGCAGCTTGGTTAGCCCACCTGTGGGTGAGACCCAGTACTTC.

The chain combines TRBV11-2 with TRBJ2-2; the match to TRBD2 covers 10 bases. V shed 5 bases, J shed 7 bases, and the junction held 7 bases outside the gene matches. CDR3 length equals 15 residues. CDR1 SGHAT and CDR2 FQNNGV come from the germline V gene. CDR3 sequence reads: CASSRSGGALGELFF. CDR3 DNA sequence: TGTGCCAGCAGCCGGAGCGGGGGGGCCCTCGGGGAGCTGTTTTTT.

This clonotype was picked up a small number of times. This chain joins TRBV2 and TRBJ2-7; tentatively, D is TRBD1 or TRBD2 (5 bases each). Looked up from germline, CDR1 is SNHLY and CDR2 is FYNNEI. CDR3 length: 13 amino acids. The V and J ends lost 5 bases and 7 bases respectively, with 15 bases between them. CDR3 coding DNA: TGTGCCAGCAGTCTCCGGGACGCTGGGGAGCAGTACTTC. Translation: CASSLRDAGEQYF.

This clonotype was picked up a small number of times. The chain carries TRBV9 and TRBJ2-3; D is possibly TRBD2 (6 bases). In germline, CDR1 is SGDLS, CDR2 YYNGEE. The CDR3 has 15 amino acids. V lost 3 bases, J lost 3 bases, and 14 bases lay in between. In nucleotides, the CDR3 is TGTGCCAGCAGCGCGGAGGCGGGGCGAACAGATACGCAGTATTTT. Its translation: CASSAEAGRTDTQYF.

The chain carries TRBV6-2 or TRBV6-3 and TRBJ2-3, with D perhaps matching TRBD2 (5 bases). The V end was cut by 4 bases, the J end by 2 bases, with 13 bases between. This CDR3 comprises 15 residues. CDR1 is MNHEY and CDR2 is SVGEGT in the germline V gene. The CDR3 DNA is TGTGCCAGCAGTTCCCCTTGGCGGGCCACAGATACGCAGTATTTT. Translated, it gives CASSSPWRATDTQYF.

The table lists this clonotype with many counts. The CDR3 reads CASSLVPSGSEQFF. The CDR3 region has the DNA TGTGCCAGCAGCTTAGTCCCTAGCGGCAGTGAGCAGTTCTTC. This sequence joins TRBV7-9 and TRBJ2-1; 7 positions match TRBD2. V gave up 1 base and J gave up 9 bases; unmatched junction bases: 6. Germline V CDR1 and CDR2: SEHNR, FQNEAQ (reference sequence). The CDR3 is made up of 14 amino acids.

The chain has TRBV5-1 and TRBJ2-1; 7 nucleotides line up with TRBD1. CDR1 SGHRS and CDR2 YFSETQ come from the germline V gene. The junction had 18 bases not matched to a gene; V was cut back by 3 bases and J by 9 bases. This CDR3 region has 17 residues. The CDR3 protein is CASSSVHRGSGPVEQFF. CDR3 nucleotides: TGCGCCAGCAGCTCCGTACACAGGGGTTCGGGTCCGGTTGAGCAGTTCTTC.

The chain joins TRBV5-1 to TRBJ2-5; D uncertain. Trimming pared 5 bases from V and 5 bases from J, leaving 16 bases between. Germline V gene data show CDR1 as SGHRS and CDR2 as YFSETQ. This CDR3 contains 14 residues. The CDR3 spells CASRLTPPQETQYF. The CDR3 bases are TGCGCCAGCAGATTGACTCCCCCTCAGGAGACCCAGTACTTC.

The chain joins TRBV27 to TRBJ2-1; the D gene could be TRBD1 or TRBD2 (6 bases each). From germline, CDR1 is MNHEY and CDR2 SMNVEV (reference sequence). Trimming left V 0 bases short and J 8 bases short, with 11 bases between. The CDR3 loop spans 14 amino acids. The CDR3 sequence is CASSLSRGPDEQFF. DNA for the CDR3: TGTGCCAGCAGTTTATCCCGGGGGCCAGATGAGCAGTTCTTC.

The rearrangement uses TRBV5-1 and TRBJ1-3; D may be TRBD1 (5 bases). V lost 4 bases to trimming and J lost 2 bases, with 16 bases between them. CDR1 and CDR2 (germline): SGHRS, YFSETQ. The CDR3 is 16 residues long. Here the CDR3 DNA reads TGCGCCAGCAGCCAGGGCCCACCGGGGACTGGAAACACCATATATTTT. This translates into CASSQGPPGTGNTIYF.

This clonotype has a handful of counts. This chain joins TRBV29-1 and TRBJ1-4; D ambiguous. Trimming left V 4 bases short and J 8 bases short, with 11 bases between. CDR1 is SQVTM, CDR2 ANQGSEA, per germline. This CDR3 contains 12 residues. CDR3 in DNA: TGCAGCGTTGTAAGCGGCGGGGAAAAACTGTTTTTT. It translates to CSVVSGGEKLFF.

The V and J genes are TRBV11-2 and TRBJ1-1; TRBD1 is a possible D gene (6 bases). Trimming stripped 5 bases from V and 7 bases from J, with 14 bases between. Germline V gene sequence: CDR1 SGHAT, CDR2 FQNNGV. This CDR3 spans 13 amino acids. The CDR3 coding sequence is TGTGCCAGCAGCCCTAGGGGGTGGTTTGAAGCTTTCTTT. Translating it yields CASSPRGWFEAFF.

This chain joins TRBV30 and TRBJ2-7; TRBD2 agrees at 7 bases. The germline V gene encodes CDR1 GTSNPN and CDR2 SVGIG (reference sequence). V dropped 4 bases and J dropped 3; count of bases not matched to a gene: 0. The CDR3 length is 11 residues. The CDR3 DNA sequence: TGTGCCTGGACGGGGGGCTACGAGCAGTACTTC. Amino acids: CAWTGGYEQYF.

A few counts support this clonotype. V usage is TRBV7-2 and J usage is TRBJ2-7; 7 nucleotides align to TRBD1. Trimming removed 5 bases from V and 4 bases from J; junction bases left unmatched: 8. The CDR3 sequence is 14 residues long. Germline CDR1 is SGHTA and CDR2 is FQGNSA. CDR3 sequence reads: CASSNPGTEYEQYF. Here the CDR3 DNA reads TGTGCCAGCAGCAACCCCGGGACAGAGTACGAGCAGTACTTC.

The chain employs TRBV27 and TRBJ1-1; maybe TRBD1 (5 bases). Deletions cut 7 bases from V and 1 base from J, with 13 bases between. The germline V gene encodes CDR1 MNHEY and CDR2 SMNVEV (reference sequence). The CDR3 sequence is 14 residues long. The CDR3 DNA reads TGTGCCAGCACCTTACGGGGCCCGAACACTGAAGCTTTCTTT. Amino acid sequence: CASTLRGPNTEAFF.

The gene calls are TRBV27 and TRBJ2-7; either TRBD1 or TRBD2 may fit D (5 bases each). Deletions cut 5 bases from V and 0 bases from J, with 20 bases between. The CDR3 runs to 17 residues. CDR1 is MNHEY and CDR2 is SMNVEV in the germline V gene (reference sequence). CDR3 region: CASSPRLGELSSYEQYF. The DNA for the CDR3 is TGTGCCAGCAGTCCCCGTCTGGGGGAACTGAGCTCCTACGAGCAGTACTTC.

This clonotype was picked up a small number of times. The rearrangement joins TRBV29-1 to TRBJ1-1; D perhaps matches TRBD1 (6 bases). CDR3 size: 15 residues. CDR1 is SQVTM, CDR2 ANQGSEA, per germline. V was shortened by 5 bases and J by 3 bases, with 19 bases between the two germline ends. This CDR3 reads CSVRTGKRADTEAFF. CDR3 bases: TGCAGCGTTCGCACAGGGAAGAGGGCTGACACTGAAGCTTTCTTT.

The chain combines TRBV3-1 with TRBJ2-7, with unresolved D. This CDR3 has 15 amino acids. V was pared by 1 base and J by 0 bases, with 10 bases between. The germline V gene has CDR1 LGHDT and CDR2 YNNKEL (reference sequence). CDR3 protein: CASSQATFISYEQYF. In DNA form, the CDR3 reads TGTGCCAGCAGCCAAGCGACCTTTATCTCCTACGAGCAGTACTTC.